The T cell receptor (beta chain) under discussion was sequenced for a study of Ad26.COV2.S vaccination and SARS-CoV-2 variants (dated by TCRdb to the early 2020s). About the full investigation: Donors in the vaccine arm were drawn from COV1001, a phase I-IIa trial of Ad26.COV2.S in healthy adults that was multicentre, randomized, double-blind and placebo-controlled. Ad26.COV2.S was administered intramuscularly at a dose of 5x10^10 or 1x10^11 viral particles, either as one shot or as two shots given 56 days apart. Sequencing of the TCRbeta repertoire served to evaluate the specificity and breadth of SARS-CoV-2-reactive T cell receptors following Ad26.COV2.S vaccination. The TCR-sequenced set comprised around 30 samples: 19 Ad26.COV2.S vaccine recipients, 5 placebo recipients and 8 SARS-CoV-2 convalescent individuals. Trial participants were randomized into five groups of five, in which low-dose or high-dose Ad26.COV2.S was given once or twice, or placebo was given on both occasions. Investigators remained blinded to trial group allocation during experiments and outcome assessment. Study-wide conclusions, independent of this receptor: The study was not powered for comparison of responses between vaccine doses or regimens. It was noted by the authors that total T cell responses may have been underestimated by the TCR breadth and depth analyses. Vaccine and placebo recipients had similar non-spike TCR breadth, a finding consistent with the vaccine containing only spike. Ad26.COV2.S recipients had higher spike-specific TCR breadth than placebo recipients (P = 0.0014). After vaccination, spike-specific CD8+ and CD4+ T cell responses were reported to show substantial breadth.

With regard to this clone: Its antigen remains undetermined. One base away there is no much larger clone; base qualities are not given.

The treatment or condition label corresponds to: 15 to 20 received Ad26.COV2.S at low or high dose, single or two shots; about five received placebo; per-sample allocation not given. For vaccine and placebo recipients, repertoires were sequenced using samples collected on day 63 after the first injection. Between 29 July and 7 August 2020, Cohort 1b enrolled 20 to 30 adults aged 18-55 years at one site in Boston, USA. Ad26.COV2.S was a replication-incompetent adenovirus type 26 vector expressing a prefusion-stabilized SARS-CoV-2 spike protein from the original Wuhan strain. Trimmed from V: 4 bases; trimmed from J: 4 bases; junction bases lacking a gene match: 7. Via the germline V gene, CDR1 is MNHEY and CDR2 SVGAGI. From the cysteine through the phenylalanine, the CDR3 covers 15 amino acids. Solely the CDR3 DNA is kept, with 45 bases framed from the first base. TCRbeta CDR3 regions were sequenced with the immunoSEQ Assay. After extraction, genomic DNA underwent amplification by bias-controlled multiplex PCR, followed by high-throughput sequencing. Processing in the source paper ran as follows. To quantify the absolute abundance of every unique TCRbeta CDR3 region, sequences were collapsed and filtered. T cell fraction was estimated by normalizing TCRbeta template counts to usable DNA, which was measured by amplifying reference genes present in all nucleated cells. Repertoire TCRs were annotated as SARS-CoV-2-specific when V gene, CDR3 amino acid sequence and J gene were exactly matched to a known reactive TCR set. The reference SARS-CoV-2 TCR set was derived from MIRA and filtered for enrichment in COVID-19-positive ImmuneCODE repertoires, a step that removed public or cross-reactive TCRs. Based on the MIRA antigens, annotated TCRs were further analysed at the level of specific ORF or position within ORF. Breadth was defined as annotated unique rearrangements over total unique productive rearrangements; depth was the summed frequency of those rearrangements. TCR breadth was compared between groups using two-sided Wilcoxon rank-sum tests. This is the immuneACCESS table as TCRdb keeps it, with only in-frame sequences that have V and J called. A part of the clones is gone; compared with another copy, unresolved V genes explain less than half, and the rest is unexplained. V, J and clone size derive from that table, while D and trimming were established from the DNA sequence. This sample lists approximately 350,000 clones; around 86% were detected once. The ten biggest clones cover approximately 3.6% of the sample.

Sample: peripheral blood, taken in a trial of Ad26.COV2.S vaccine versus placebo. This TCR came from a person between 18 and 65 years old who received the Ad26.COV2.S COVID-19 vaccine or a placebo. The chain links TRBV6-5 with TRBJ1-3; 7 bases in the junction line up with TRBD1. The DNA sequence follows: TGTGCCAGCAGTTCCGGGACAGCGGGGGGAAACACCATATATTTT. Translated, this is CASSSGTAGGNTIYF.